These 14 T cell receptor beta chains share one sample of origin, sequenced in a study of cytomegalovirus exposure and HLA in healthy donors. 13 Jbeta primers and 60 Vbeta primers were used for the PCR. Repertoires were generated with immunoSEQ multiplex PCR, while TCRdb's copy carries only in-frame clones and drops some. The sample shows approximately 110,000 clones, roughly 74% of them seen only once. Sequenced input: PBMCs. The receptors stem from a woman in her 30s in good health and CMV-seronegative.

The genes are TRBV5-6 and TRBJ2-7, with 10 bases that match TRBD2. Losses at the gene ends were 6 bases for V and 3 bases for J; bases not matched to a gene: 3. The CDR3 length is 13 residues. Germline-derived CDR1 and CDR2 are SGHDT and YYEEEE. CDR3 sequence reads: CASTPSGGYEQYF. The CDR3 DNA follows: TGTGCCAGCACTCCTAGCGGGGGCTACGAGCAGTACTTC.

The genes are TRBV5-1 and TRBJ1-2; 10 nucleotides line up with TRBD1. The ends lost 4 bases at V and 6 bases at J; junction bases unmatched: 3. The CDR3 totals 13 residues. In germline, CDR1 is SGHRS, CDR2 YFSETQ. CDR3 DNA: TGCGCCAGCAGCCCGACAGGGGGCGATGGCTACACCTTC. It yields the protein CASSPTGGDGYTF.

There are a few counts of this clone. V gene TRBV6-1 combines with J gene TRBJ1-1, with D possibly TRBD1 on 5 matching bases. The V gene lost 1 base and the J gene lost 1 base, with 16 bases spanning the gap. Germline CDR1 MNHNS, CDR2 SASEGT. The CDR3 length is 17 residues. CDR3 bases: TGTGCCAGCAGTGAAGGGAGGGAGGGGTTGAGGAACACTGAAGCTTTCTTT. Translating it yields CASSEGREGLRNTEAFF.

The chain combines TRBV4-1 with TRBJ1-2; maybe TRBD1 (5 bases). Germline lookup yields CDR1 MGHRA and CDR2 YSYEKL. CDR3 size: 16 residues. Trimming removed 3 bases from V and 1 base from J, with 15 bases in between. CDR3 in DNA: TGCGCCAGCAGCCACCTCGACAGAAGTTATAACTATGGCTACACCTTC. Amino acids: CASSHLDRSYNYGYTF.

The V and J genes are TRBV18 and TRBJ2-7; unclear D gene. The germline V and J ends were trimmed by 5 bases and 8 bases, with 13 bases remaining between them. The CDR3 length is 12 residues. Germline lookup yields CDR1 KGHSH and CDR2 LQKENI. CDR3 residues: CASSTDAGQQYF. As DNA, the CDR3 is TGTGCCAGCTCAACCGATGCAGGCCAGCAGTACTTC.

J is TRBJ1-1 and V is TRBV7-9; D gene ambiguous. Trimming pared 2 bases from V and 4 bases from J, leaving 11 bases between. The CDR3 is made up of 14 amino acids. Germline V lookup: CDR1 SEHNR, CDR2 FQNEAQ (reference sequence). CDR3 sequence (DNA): TGTGCCAGCAGCTTAATCGGGGATGTCACTGAAGCTTTCTTT. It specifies CASSLIGDVTEAFF.

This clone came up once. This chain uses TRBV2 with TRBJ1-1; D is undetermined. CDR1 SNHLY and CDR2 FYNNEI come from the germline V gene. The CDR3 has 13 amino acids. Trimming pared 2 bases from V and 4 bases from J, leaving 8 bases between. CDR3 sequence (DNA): TGTGCCAGCAGTGAACAGGCGTCCACTGAAGCTTTCTTT. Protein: CASSEQASTEAFF.

The CDR3 DNA reads as TGTGCCAGCAGTTACCTTCGACAGGGGGGCGAAAAACTGTTTTTT. Translation: CASSYLRQGGEKLFF. The chain recombines TRBV6-5 with TRBJ1-4; 9 bases match TRBD1. Germline CDR1 MNHEY, CDR2 SVGAGI. This CDR3 contains 15 residues. With V trimmed by 2 bases and J by 8 bases, 6 bases remained unmatched.

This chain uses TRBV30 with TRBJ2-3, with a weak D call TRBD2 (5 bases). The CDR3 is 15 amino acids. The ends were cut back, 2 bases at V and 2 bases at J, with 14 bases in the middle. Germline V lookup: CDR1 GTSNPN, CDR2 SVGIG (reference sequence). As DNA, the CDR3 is TGTGCCTGGAGTCGGGGAAAACTGAACACAGATACGCAGTATTTT. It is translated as CAWSRGKLNTDTQYF.

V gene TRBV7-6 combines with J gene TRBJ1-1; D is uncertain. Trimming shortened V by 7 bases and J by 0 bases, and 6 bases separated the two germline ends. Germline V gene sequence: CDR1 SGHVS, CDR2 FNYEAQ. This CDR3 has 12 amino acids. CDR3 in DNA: TGTGCCAGCAAGAGGATGAACACTGAAGCTTTCTTT. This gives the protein CASKRMNTEAFF.

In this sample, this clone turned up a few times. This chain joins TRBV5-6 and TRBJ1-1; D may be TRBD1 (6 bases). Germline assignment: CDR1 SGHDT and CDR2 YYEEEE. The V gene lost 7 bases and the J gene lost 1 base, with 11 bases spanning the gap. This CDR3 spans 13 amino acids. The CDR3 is CASGQTGNTEAFF. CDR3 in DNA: TGTGCCAGCGGACAGACGGGGAACACTGAAGCTTTCTTT.

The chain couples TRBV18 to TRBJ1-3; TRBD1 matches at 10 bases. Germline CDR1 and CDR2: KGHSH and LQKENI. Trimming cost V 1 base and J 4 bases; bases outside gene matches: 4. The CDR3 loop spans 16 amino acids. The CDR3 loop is CASSPQDRGTGNTIYF. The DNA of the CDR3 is TGTGCCAGCTCACCACAGGACAGGGGGACGGGAAACACCATATATTTT. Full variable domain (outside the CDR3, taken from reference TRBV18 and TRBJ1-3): NAGVMQNPRHLVRRRGQEARLRCSPMKGHSHVYWYRQLPEEGLKFMVYLQKENIIDESGMPKERFSAEFPKEGPSILRIQQVVRGDSAAYFCASSPQDRGTGNTIYFGEGSWLTVV.

The DNA for the CDR3 is TGTGCCGTGACTAGCGGAGACTCGTACGAGCAGTACTTC. This translates into CAVTSGDSYEQYF. The J gene is TRBJ2-7, the V gene TRBV10-3, with 9 nucleotides matching TRBD2. The germline CDR1 and CDR2 sequences are ENHRY and SYGVKD. V shed 11 bases, J shed 4 bases, and the junction held 9 bases outside the gene matches. The CDR3 totals 13 residues.

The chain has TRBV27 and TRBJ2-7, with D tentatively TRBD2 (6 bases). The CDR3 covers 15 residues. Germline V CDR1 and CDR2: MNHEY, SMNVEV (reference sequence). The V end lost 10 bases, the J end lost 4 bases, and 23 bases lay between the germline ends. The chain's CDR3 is CATSMTPGTLYEQYF. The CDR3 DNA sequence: TGTGCCACCTCAATGACCCCCGGGACTTTATACGAGCAGTACTTC.